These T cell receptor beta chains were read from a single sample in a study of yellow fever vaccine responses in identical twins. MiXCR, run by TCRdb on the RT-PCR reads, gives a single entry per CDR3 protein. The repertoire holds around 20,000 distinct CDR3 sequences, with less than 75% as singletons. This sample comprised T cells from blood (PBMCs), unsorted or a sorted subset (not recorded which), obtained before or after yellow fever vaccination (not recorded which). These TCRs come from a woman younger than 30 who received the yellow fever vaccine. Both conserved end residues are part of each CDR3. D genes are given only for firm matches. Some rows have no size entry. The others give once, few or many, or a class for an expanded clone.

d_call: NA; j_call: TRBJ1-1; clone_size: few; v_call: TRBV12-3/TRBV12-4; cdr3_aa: CASSLGWGMWAFF; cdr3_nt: TGTGCCAGCAGTTTAGGTTGGGGAATGTGGGCTTTCTTT
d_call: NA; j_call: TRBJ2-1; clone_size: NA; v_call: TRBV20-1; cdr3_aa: CSARDHRHEQFF; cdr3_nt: TGCAGTGCTAGAGATCATAGGCATGAGCAGTTCTTC
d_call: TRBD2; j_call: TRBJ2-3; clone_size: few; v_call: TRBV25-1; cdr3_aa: CASSEGTRGTDTQYF; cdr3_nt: TGTGCCAGCAGTGAGGGGACTAGAGGCACAGATACGCAGTATTTT
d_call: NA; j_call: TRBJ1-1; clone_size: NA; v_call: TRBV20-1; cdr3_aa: CSARTRGTEAFF; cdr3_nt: TGCAGTGCTAGGACGAGGGGCACTGAAGCTTTCTTT
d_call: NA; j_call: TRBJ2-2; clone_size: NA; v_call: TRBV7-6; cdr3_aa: CASSLGGGRELFF; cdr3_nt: TGTGCCAGCAGCTTAGGGGGCGGCCGGGAGCTGTTTTTT
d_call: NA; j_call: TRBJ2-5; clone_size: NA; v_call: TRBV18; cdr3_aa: CASSSGNTLQETQYF; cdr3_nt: TGTGCCAGCTCATCCGGGAACACTCTCCAAGAGACCCAGTACTTC
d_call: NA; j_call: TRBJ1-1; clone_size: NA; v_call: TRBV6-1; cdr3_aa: CASSERAGWQAFF; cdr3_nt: TGTGCCAGCAGTGAGCGAGCGGGGTGGCAAGCTTTCTTT
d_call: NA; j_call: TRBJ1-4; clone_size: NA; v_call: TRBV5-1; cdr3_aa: CASSPSTANEKLFF; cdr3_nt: TGCGCCAGCAGCCCCTCGACAGCTAATGAAAAACTGTTTTTT
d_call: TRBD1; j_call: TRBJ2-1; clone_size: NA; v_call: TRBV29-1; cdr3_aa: CSVGRTGRNEQFF; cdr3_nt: TGCAGCGTTGGTCGGACAGGGCGCAATGAGCAGTTCTTC
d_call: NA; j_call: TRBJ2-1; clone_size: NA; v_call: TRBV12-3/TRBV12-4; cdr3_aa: CASSASGPYNEQFF; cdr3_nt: TGTGCCAGCAGCGCCTCGGGACCCTACAATGAGCAGTTCTTC
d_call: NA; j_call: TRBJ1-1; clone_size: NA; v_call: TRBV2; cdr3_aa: CASSLDRNSEAFF; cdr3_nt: TGTGCCAGCAGTCTAGACAGGAATTCTGAAGCTTTCTTT
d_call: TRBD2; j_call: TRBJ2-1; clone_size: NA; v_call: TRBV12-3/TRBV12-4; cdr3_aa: CASSSRGTSGSYNEQFF; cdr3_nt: TGTGCCAGCAGTTCCAGAGGGACTAGCGGGTCCTACAATGAGCAGTTCTTC
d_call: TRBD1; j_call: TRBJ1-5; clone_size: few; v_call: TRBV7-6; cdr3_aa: CASSLGQVNQPQHF; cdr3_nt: TGTGCCAGCAGCCTGGGACAGGTAAATCAGCCCCAGCATTTT
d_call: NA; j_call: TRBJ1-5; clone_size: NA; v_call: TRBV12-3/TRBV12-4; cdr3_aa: CASSITGYSNQPQHF; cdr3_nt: TGTGCCAGCAGCATTACAGGGTATAGCAATCAGCCCCAGCATTTT
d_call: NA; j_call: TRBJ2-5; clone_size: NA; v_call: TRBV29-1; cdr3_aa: CSVAPLGQETQYF; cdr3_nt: TGCAGCGTTGCCCCTCTCGGGCAAGAGACCCAGTACTTC
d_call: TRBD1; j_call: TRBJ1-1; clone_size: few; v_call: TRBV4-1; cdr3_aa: CASSQPGTGDTEAFF; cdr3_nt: TGCGCCAGCAGCCAACCCGGGACAGGAGACACTGAAGCTTTCTTT
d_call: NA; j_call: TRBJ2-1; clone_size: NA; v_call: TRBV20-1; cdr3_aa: CSARDAFDNEQFF; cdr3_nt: TGCAGTGCTAGAGACGCTTTCGACAATGAGCAGTTCTTC
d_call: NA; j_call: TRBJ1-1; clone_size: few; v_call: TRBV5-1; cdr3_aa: CASSFHPLRGSDTEAFF; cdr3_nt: TGCGCCAGCAGCTTTCACCCTCTGCGGGGTTCGGACACTGAAGCTTTCTTT
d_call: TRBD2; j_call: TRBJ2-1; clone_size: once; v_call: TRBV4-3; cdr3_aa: CASSQEISGSIYEQFF; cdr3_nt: TGCGCCAGCAGCCAAGAAATTAGCGGGAGTATTTATGAGCAGTTCTTC
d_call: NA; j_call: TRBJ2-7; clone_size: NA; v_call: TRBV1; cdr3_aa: CTSSQVLREWLNYEQYF; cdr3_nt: TGCACCAGCAGCCAAGTTTTGCGGGAGTGGCTAAACTACGAGCAGTACTTC
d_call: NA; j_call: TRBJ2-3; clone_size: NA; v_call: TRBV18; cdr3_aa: CASSQDRTSTDTQYF; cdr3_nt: TGTGCCAGCTCCCAAGACAGGACAAGCACAGATACGCAGTATTTT
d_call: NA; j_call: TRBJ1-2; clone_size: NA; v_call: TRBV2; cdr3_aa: CASRETENYGYTF; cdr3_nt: TGTGCCAGCAGGGAGACCGAAAACTATGGCTACACCTTC
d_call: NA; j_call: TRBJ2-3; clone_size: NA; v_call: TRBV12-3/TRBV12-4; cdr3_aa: CASSLERRVLADTQYF; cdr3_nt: TGTGCCAGCAGTTTAGAGCGGCGGGTATTGGCAGATACGCAGTATTTT
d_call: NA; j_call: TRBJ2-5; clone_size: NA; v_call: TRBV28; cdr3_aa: CASSSAPETQYF; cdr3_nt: TGTGCCAGCAGCTCGGCCCCAGAGACCCAGTACTTC
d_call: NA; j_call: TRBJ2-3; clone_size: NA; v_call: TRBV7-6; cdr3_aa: CASSFSGSGDTQYF; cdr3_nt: TGTGCCAGCAGCTTCTCGGGTTCGGGAGATACGCAGTATTTT
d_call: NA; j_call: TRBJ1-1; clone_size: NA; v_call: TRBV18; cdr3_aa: CASSSGRRNTEAFF; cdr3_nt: TGTGCCAGCTCGTCAGGACGGAGGAACACTGAAGCTTTCTTT
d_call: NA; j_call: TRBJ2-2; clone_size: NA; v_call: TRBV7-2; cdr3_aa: CASSLDRLGTGELFF; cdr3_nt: TGTGCCAGCAGCTTAGATAGACTAGGCACCGGGGAGCTGTTTTTT
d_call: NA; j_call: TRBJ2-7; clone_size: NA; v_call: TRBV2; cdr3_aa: CASGPGVIGYEQYF; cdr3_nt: TGTGCCAGTGGACCGGGGGTTATCGGGTACGAGCAGTACTTC
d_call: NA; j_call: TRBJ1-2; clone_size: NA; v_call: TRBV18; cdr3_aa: CASSPPSPWGYTF; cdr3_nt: TGTGCCAGCTCACCACCGAGCCCTTGGGGCTACACCTTC
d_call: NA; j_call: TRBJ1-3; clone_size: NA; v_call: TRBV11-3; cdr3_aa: CASSIQGGRNTIYF; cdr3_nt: TGTGCCAGCAGCATCCAGGGAGGTCGGAACACCATATATTTT
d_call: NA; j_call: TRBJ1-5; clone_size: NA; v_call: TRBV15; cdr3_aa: CVILGALCSNQPQHF; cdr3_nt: TGTGTGATCTTGGGGGCACTGTGTAGCAATCAGCCCCAGCATTTT
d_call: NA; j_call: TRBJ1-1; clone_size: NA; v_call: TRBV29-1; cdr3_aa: CSVVTSAEAFF; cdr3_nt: TGCAGCGTTGTAACGTCGGCTGAAGCTTTCTTT
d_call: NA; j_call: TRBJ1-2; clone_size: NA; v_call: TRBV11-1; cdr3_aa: CASSPQGGDYGYTF; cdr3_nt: TGTGCCAGCAGTCCACAGGGAGGGGACTATGGCTACACCTTC